These 28 T cell receptor beta chains came from one sample sequenced in a study of T cells in Graves' hyperthyroidism and ophthalmopathy. From RNA transcripts, TCR beta CDR3 regions were amplified. The study used the HTBI primer set for a first-round RT-PCR of the TCR CDR3. TCRdb called the multiplex PCR reads again in MiXCR, with one record for every CDR3 protein. The top ten hold approximately 8.7% of the sample, which has roughly 800,000 distinct CDR3 sequences, about two fifths seen once. The sequenced sample was blood. The receptors derive from a man in his late teens or twenties with Graves' hyperthyroidism.

The chain uses TRBV12-3 or TRBV12-4 and TRBJ2-7; 8 positions match TRBD1. The CDR3 extends over 14 amino acids. V shed 3 bases, J shed 6 bases, and the junction held 7 bases outside the gene matches. The CDR3 region has the DNA TGTGCCAGCAGTTTCCAGGGACAGGTCTCCGAGCAGTACTTC. Protein sequence: CASSFQGQVSEQYF.

This clonotype was observed a few times. The V gene is TRBV9, the J gene TRBJ2-7; no reliable D call. The V end lost 4 bases, the J end lost 2 bases, and 13 bases lay between the germline ends. The CDR3 length is 14 residues. Germline loops: CDR1 SGDLS, CDR2 YYNGEE. The CDR3 nucleotides are TGTGCCAGCAGCCCACCGCAGCGTGCCTACGAGCAGTACTTC. Translating it yields CASSPPQRAYEQYF.

In its sample, this clonotype was seen many times. V usage is TRBV4-1 and J usage is TRBJ1-1; the D is unclear. The CDR3 consists of 14 residues. Trimming pared 1 base from V and 3 bases from J, leaving 9 bases between. CDR1 is MGHRA, CDR2 YSYEKL, per germline. The DNA for the CDR3 is TGCGCCAGCAGCCAAGGCAGCACGGACACTGAAGCTTTCTTT. Translation: CASSQGSTDTEAFF.

This clonotype was detected ten times or more. Germline is not matched at one junction end, which may reflect a read error. The chain uses TRBV24-1 and TRBJ2-7; D is perhaps TRBD1 (5 bases). Germline CDR1 KGHDR, CDR2 SFDVKD. CDR3 size: 15 residues. The DNA for the CDR3 is TGTGCCACCAGTGATCTCACTACCAAGGGGAAGGACCCGGTCTTC. Amino acid sequence: CATSDLTTKGKDPVF.

This clonotype appeared a few times. In DNA, the CDR3 is TGTGCCAGCAGTGAATGGGACAACCCCTACGAGCAGTACTTC. Translated: CASSEWDNPYEQYF. The rearrangement uses TRBV7-9 and TRBJ2-7, with D perhaps TRBD1 (6 bases). Trimming removed 6 bases from V and 2 bases from J, with 14 bases in between. Germline V CDR1 and CDR2: SEHNR, FQNEAQ (reference sequence). This CDR3 region has 14 residues.

V is TRBV4-2 and J is TRBJ1-5, with a weak D call TRBD1 (5 bases). V lost 0 bases, J lost 0 bases, and 9 bases lay in between. Germline assignment: CDR1 LGHNA and CDR2 YNFKEQ. The CDR3 length is 16 residues. CDR3 sequence (DNA): TGTGCCAGCAGCCAAGATCCGGGGGTTAGCAATCAGCCCCAGCATTTT. This encodes CASSQDPGVSNQPQHF.

The chain recombines TRBV10-3 with TRBJ2-7; no clear D gene. The CDR3 runs to 16 residues. In germline, CDR1 is ENHRY, CDR2 SYGVKD. Trimming shortened V by 2 bases and J by 0 bases, and 14 bases separated the two germline ends. CDR3 loop: CAISELGLGSSYEQYF. The DNA of the CDR3 is TGTGCCATCAGTGAGCTTGGGCTCGGCAGCTCCTACGAGCAGTACTTC.

Turning to this clonotype: A much bigger clone sits one base away, suggesting this may be a read error. The rearrangement uses TRBV9 and TRBJ2-5; D remains ambiguous. CDR1 is SGDLS, CDR2 YYNGEE, per germline. The CDR3 consists of 13 residues. The CDR3 DNA sequence: TGTGCCAGCAGCGACCAAAACACGGGCGAGCAGTGCTTC. It codes for CASSDQNTGEQCF.

In the case of this clonotype: This likely came from a read error, as a far larger clone is one base away. This rearrangement joins TRBV9 to TRBJ2-7; D unresolved. The CDR3 contains 14 residues. CDR1 and CDR2 (germline): SGDLS, YYNGEE. The CDR3: CVSSVAGSSYEQYF. The CDR3 DNA reads as TGTGTCAGCAGCGTAGCCGGTAGCTCCTACGAGCAGTACTTC.

V gene TRBV7-2 combines with J gene TRBJ2-2, with 7 bases lining up with TRBD1. The length of the CDR3 is 15 residues. Germline loops: CDR1 SGHTA, CDR2 FQGNSA. Germline trimming cut 3 bases from V and 4 bases from J; bases unmatched to any gene: 5. The CDR3 nucleotides read TGTGCCAGCAGCTTCGGGACAGCGGTCACCGGGGAGCTGTTTTTT. This encodes CASSFGTAVTGELFF.

Only a few counts were recorded for this clonotype. This chain uses TRBV7-9 with TRBJ1-2, with 8 bases aligning to TRBD1. The CDR3 runs to 14 residues. V lost 3 bases to trimming and J lost 8 bases; unmatched junction nucleotides: 8. Per germline, CDR1 SEHNR and CDR2 FQNEAQ (reference sequence). The CDR3 is CASSFLQGARGYTF. For the CDR3, the DNA is TGTGCCAGCAGCTTCTTGCAGGGGGCTCGGGGCTACACCTTC. Full variable domain (rest looked up from reference TRBV7-9 and TRBJ1-2): DTGVSQNPRHKITKRGQNVTFRCDPISEHNRLYWYRQTLGQGPEFLTYFQNEAQLEKSRLLSDRFSAERPKGSFSTLEIQRTEQGDSAMYLCASSFLQGARGYTFGSGTRLTVV.

This sequence joins TRBV11-2 and TRBJ2-1, with D hard to call. V was trimmed by 1 base and J by 9 bases, leaving 1 base between them. CDR1 is SGHAT, CDR2 FQNNGV, per germline. The CDR3 covers 10 residues. CDR3 in DNA: TGTGCCAGCAGCTTAGTTGAGCAGTTCTTC. Its translation is CASSLVEQFF.

This clonotype was counted between two and nine times. The gene calls are TRBV20-1 and TRBJ2-5; D is unclear. The CDR3 length is 17 residues. V lost 0 bases to trimming and J lost 4 bases, with 21 bases between them. Germline CDR1 and CDR2: DFQATT and SNEGSKA (reference sequence). CDR3 sequence: CSARDPSILSERETQYF. The DNA for the CDR3 is TGCAGTGCTAGAGATCCGTCCATTCTGAGCGAACGAGAGACCCAGTACTTC.

V is TRBV7-9 and J is TRBJ2-7, with TRBD1 as a possible D gene (6 bases). CDR3 size: 14 residues. Germline assignment: CDR1 SEHNR and CDR2 FQNEAQ (reference sequence). Trimming left V 4 bases short and J 0 bases short, with 10 bases between. The CDR3 loop reads CASSSEDSSYEQYF. CDR3 bases: TGTGCCAGCAGCTCCGAGGACAGCTCCTACGAGCAGTACTTC.

This clonotype was counted a few times. The gene calls are TRBV20-1 and TRBJ2-7; the D gene is possibly TRBD1 (6 bases). This CDR3 comprises 13 residues. V was shortened by 6 bases and J by 0 bases, with 12 bases between the two germline ends. Looked up from germline, CDR1 is DFQATT and CDR2 is SNEGSKA (reference sequence). This chain's CDR3 is CSAKEGGSYEQYF. CDR3 DNA: TGCAGTGCCAAAGAAGGGGGCTCCTACGAGCAGTACTTC.

V gene TRBV10-3 combines with J gene TRBJ1-1, with a weak D call TRBD1 (6 bases). The CDR3 is 14 residues long. The germline V and J ends were trimmed by 10 bases and 3 bases, with 18 bases remaining between them. Per the germline V gene, CDR1 is ENHRY and CDR2 is SYGVKD. The CDR3 here is CASVWTDLDTEAFF. The CDR3 DNA is TGTGCCAGCGTTTGGACAGACCTGGACACTGAAGCTTTCTTT.

V usage is TRBV2 and J usage is TRBJ2-7; D is ambiguous. The CDR3 totals 13 residues. V lost 7 bases to trimming and J lost 4 bases, with 14 bases between them. Germline values: CDR1 SNHLY, CDR2 FYNNEI. The CDR3 sequence is CASNVPQAYEQYF. DNA for the CDR3: TGTGCCAGCAATGTCCCTCAAGCGTACGAGCAGTACTTC.

This clonotype was recorded at least ten times. One end of the junction does not line up with germline, which may come from a read error. The rearrangement links TRBV4-1 to TRBJ1-1; no definite D call. This CDR3 spans 14 amino acids. The germline V gene has CDR1 MGHRA and CDR2 YSYEKL. CDR3 loop: CASSQVGMNTEAFF. DNA for the CDR3: TGTGCCAGCAGCCAAGTAGGGATGAACACTGAAGCTTTCTTT.

The chain joins TRBV20-1 to TRBJ2-2; D is undetermined. The germline V gene encodes CDR1 DFQATT and CDR2 SNEGSKA (reference sequence). The ends were cut back, 6 bases at V and 8 bases at J, with 13 bases in the middle. This CDR3 comprises 12 residues. The chain's CDR3 is CSATRGRGELFF. CDR3 nucleotide sequence: TGCAGTGCCACCCGTGGCAGGGGGGAGCTGTTTTTT.

The chain uses TRBV9 and TRBJ2-7; D is perhaps TRBD1 (6 bases). Germline loops: CDR1 SGDLS, CDR2 YYNGEE. The CDR3 runs 15 residues. Trimming shortened V by 1 base and J by 3 bases, and 14 bases separated the two germline ends. The CDR3 here is CASSVKAGVSYEQYF. In DNA, the CDR3 is TGTGCCAGCAGCGTAAAGGCAGGGGTAAGCTACGAGCAGTACTTC.

This clonotype was detected only a few times. The V call is TRBV20-1, the J call TRBJ2-7; unclear D gene. Trimming cost V 1 base and J 2 bases, with 9 bases left between them. Germline V gene data show CDR1 as DFQATT and CDR2 as SNEGSKA (reference sequence). CDR3 size: 13 residues. DNA of the CDR3: TGCAGTGCTAGAGGCCGGGCCACCTACGAGCAGTACTTC. Its translation is CSARGRATYEQYF.

The chain couples TRBV7-2 to TRBJ1-5, with no clear D. This CDR3 is 14 amino acids long. Trimming pared 4 bases from V and 5 bases from J, leaving 12 bases between. From germline, CDR1 is SGHTA and CDR2 FQGNSA. CDR3 loop: CASSSVAGHQPQHF. The CDR3 bases are TGTGCCAGCAGCTCAGTCGCGGGTCATCAGCCCCAGCATTTT.

This clonotype was found many times. The J gene is TRBJ1-1, the V gene TRBV9; 7 nucleotides match TRBD1. CDR3 length equals 14 residues. Germline loops: CDR1 SGDLS, CDR2 YYNGEE. Unmatched junction bases numbered 4, after V lost 0 bases and J lost 5 bases. The DNA of the CDR3 is TGTGCCAGCAGCGTAGAAGGGGGCGGGACTGAAGCTTTCTTT. This translates into CASSVEGGGTEAFF. Using reference TRBV9 and TRBJ1-1 for the parts outside the CDR3, the full variable domain is DSGVTQTPKHLITATGQRVTLRCSPRSGDLSVYWYQQSLDQGLQFLIQYYNGEERAKGNILERFSAQQFPDLHSELNLSSLELGDSALYFCASSVEGGGTEAFFGQGTRLTVV.

Regarding this clonotype: One junction end disagrees with the germline gene, perhaps due to a read error. The rearrangement links TRBV2 to TRBJ2-3; D may correspond to TRBD1 or TRBD2 (7 bases each). The CDR3 contains 16 residues. Germline V gene lookup returns CDR1 SNHLY and CDR2 FYNNEI. CDR3 in amino acids: CATSDPGRGQADTQYF. The DNA for the CDR3 is TGTGCCACCAGTGACCCGGGGAGGGGGCAGGCAGATACGCAGTATTTT.

The chain carries TRBV15 and TRBJ2-7; no clear D. This CDR3 has 16 residues. Germline CDR1 and CDR2: LNHNV and YYDKDF (reference sequence). V dropped 3 bases and J dropped 3 bases, with 18 bases sitting between them. CDR3 residues: CATSSLGTVLLYEQYF. CDR3 nucleotide sequence: TGTGCCACCAGCAGCTTAGGTACGGTTCTCCTCTACGAGCAGTACTTC.

This clonotype showed up just a few times. The chain carries TRBV12-3 or TRBV12-4 and TRBJ1-1; tentatively, D is TRBD1 (5 bases). CDR3 size: 12 residues. Trimming shortened V by 6 bases and J by 5 bases, and 10 bases separated the two germline ends. Here the CDR3 reads CASRLGLTEAFF. The CDR3 DNA is TGTGCCAGCAGATTGGGACTGACTGAAGCTTTCTTT.

The gene calls are TRBV2 and TRBJ1-6; D might be TRBD1 (5 bases). V was shortened by 6 bases and J by 11 bases, with 17 bases between the two germline ends. The CDR3 has 14 amino acids. Germline V CDR1 and CDR2: SNHLY, FYNNEI. The CDR3 loop reads CASSGDVRSTPLHF. CDR3 bases: TGTGCCAGCAGCGGGGACGTCCGGAGTACACCCCTCCACTTT.

The chain is built from TRBV12-5 and TRBJ2-7; no clear D gene. V gave up 5 bases and J gave up 5 bases, with 7 bases separating them. Germline CDR1 is LGHNT and CDR2 is FRNRAP. This CDR3 has 11 amino acids. The CDR3 loop reads CASGNSDEQYF. CDR3 bases: TGTGCTAGTGGTAACTCGGACGAGCAGTACTTC.